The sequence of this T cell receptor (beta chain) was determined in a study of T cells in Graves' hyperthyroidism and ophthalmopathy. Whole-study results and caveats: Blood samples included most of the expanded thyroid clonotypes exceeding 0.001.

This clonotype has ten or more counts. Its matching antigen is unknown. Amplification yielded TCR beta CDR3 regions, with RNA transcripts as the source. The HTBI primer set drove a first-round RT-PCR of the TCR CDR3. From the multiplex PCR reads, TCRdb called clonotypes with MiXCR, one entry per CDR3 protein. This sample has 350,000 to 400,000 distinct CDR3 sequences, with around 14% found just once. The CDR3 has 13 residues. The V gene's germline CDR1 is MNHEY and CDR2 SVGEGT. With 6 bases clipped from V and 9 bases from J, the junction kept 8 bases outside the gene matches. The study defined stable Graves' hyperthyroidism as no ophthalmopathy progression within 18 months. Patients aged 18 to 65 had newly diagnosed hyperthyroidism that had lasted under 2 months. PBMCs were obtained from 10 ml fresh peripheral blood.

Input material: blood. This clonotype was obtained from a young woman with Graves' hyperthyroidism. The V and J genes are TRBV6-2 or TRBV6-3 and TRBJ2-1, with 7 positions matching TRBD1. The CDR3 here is CASRTRQGREQFF. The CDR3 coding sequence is TGTGCCAGCAGGACACGACAGGGCCGTGAGCAGTTCTTC.